This T cell receptor beta chain originates from a study of a mutant IDH1 vaccine in newly diagnosed glioma. Study as a whole: Patients were pretreated with radiotherapy, temozolomide, or both, mostly both.

Time point described: baseline, week 1 (first vaccination visit). Treatment in this sample: pre-vaccination baseline after standard-of-care therapy. Donors had new WHO grade 3 or 4 IDH1-mutant, ATRX-lost astrocytomas. TCRdb's table, derived via immunoSEQ multiplex PCR, lists solely in-frame clones and lacks some. The sample yields 90,000 to 95,000 clones, 80% to 90% seen once. The CDR3 runs to 13 residues. V dropped 6 bases and J dropped 8; count of bases not matched to a gene: 8. Germline CDR1 reads MNHNS; CDR2 reads SASEGT. There are a few counts of this clone. This chain connects TRBV6-1 to TRBJ1-2, with 8 nucleotides matching TRBD1. The clonotype was recovered from a woman in her forties or fifties with glioma. Sample: PBMCs, taken from a glioma patient treated with radiotherapy, temozolomide or both. CDR3 residues: CASRSDRARGYTF. The CDR3 nucleotides read TGTGCCAGCAGGTCGGACAGGGCTCGGGGCTACACCTTC.